This TCR beta chain was captured in a study of blood T cell repertoires in COVID-19. Study-level background: The origin of the acute and convalescent COVID-19 samples was the United States, Italy and Spain. The analysed material was cDNA or gDNA that came from T cells, B-cell-depleted T cells, or PBMCs.

TCRdb's copy holds only in-frame clones and misses some; the assay was immunoSEQ multiplex PCR. Here the sample spans 330,000 or so clones, 92% being singletons. Clinical history reported by participants formed the basis on which cohorts were assigned. Cohort 3 recovered donors had two negative PCRs, clearance, or symptom resolution. The TCR was taken from a woman in her twenties or thirties who had recovered from COVID-19. Source material: PBMCs or T cells enriched from blood (not recorded which).

The DNA of the CDR3 is TGTGCCAGCAGCTTAGCCGGGCGGGGAAGCACAGATACGCAGTATTTT. Translated: CASSLAGRGSTDTQYF. The J gene is TRBJ2-3, the V gene TRBV13; D might be TRBD2 (6 bases). This CDR3 is built from 16 residues. V lost 1 base and J lost 0, with 11 bases in between. Germline CDR1 PRHDT, CDR2 FYEKMQ (reference sequence).